This section outlines one TCR beta chain sequence together with its context. The target antigen is unknown. The germline CDR1 and CDR2 sequences are MGHRA and YSYEKL. CDR3 length equals 17 residues. V was pared by 1 base and J by 3 bases, with 18 bases between. These data originate in a study of beta chain features in type 1 diabetes. Study as a whole: Sorted cells examined across all samples numbered around 100 million. Whole-study findings and limits: An over-representation of cells with high TCR expression could result from cDNA sequencing. Whether HLA type influences TCRB rearrangement remained unresolved here. Patients with type 1 diabetes carried fewer insertions and had more deletions at their VDJ junctions.

Of the isolated RNA, all was reverse transcribed, and so the sequenced material was expressed TCRB transcripts. The table came from immunoSEQ multiplex PCR; TCRdb's copy has only in-frame clones and leaves some out. The sample has around 240,000 clones; about 9.3% are singletons. The sample was naive CD4+ T cells from blood. The chain recombines TRBV4-1 with TRBJ1-1; no firm D call. This receptor was obtained from a woman between 18 and 29 years old in good health. The CDR3 coding sequence is TGCGCCAGCAGCCAAGTGTTTGGGAGGACGTTGGACACTGAAGCTTTCTTT. Translating it yields CASSQVFGRTLDTEAFF.